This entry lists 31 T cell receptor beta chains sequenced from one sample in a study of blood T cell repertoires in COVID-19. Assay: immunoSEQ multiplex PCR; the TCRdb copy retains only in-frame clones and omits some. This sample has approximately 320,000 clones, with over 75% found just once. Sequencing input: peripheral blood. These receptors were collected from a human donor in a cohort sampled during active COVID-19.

This CDR3 is CASSAYDTGGNTEAFF. CDR3 DNA: TGCGCCAGCAGCGCGTATGACACAGGGGGGAACACTGAAGCTTTCTTT. J is TRBJ1-1 and V is TRBV5-1, with TRBD1 identical over 8 bases. The V segment lost 4 bases and the J segment 1 base; nucleotides outside the gene matches: 9. Germline CDR1 and CDR2: SGHRS and YFSETQ. The CDR3 runs 16 residues.

The CDR3 DNA follows: TGTGCCAGCAGTTACCCCGGCGGACCCCAGCATTTT. Translated, it gives CASSYPGGPQHF. This rearrangement joins TRBV6-5 to TRBJ1-5; D unclear. CDR1 MNHEY and CDR2 SVGAGI come from the germline V gene. Trimming left V 2 bases short and J 10 bases short, with 9 bases between. The CDR3 extends over 12 amino acids.

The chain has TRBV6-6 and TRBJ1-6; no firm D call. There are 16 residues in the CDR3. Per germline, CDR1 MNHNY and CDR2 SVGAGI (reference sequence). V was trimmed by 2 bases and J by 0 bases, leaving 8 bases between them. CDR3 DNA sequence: TGTGCCAGCAGTTACGATAGGAGCTCCTATAATTCACCCCTCCACTTT. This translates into CASSYDRSSYNSPLHF.

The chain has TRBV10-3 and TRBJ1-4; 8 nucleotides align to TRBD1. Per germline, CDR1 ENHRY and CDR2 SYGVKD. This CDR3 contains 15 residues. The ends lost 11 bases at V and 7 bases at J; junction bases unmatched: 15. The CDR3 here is CASRTGMIGGEKLFF. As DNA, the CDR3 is TGTGCCTCGAGGACAGGGATGATAGGAGGTGAAAAACTGTTTTTT.

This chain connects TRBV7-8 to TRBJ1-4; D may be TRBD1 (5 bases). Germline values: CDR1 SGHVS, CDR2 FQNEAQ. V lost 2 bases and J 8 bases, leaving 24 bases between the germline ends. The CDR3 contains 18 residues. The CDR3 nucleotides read TGTGCCAGCAGCTTATCTAGCCCTGCGGGGGTAAGAAGGGAAAAACTGTTTTTT. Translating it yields CASSLSSPAGVRREKLFF.

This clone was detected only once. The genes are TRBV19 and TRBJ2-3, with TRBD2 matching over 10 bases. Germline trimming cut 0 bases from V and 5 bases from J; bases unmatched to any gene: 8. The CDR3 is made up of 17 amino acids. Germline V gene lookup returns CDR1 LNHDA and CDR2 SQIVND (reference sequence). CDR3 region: CASSIDLASGGVDTQYF. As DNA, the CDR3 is TGTGCCAGTAGTATAGATCTGGCTAGCGGGGGAGTAGATACGCAGTATTTT.

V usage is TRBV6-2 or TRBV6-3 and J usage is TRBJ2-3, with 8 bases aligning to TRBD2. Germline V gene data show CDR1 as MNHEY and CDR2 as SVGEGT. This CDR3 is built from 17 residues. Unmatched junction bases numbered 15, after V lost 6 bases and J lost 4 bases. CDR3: CASSPIAGINGADTQYF. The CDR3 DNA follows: TGTGCCAGCAGCCCTATAGCGGGGATAAACGGGGCAGATACGCAGTATTTT.

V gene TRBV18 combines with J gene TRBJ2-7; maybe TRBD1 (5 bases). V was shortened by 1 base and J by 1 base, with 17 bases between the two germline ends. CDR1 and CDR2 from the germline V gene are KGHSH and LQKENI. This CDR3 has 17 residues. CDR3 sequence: CASSPRNQGARSYEQYF. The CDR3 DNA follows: TGTGCCAGCTCACCACGGAATCAGGGTGCGAGATCCTACGAGCAGTACTTC.

For the CDR3, the DNA is TGTGCCAGCAGCCAAGCAGGGTTGGGGGAGCTGTTTTTT. It yields the protein CASSQAGLGELFF. This chain joins TRBV3-1 (or the pseudogene TRBV3-2) and TRBJ2-2, with D maybe TRBD1 (5 bases). Per the germline V gene, CDR1 is LGHDT and CDR2 is YNNKEL (reference sequence). CDR3 size: 13 residues. Trimming cost V 1 base and J 8 bases, with 8 bases left between them.

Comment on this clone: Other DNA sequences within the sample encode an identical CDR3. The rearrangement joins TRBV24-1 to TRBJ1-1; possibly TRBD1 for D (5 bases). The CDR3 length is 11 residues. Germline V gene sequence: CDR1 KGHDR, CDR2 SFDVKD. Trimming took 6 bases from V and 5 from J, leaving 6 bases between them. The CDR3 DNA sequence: TGTGCCACCAGTAGGGGAACTGAAGCTTTCTTT. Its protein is CATSRGTEAFF.

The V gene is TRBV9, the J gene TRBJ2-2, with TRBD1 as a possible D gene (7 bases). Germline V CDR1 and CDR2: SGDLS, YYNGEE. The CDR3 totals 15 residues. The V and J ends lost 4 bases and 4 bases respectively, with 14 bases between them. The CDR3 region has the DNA TGTGCCAGCAGCCTTGCAGGGGGGAGCACCGGGGAGCTGTTTTTT. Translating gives CASSLAGGSTGELFF.

The CDR3 nucleotides read TGCGCCAGCAGCTTGATTTCGGGCGGGGGCCAGTCACCCCTCCACTTT. Protein product: CASSLISGGGQSPLHF. J is TRBJ1-6 and V is TRBV5-1, with D possibly matching TRBD1 (6 bases). The CDR3 extends over 16 amino acids. Germline V gives CDR1 SGHRS, CDR2 YFSETQ. Trimming took 1 base from V and 10 from J, leaving 18 bases between them.

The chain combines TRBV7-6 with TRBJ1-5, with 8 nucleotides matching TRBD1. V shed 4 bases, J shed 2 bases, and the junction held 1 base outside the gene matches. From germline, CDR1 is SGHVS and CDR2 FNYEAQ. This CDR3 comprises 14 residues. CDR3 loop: CASSSGQGNQPQHF. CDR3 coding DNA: TGTGCCAGCAGCTCGGGACAGGGCAATCAGCCCCAGCATTTT.

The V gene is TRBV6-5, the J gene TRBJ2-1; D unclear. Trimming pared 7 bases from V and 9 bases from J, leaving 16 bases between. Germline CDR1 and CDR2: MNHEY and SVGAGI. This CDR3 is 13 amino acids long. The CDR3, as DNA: TGTGCCAGCACTCGTCACAGTGCTGTTGAGCAGTTCTTC. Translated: CASTRHSAVEQFF.

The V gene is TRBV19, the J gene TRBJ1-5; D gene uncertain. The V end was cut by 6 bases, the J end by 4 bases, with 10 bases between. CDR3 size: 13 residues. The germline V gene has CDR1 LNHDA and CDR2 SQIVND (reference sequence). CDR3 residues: CASREGTNQPQHF. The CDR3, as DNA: TGTGCCAGTAGGGAGGGAACTAATCAGCCCCAGCATTTT.

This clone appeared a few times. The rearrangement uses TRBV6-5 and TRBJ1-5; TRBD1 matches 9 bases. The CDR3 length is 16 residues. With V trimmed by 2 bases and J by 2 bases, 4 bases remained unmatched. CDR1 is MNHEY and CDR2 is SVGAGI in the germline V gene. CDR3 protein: CASSYPDRGGNQPQHF. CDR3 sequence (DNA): TGTGCCAGCAGTTACCCGGACAGGGGTGGCAATCAGCCCCAGCATTTT.

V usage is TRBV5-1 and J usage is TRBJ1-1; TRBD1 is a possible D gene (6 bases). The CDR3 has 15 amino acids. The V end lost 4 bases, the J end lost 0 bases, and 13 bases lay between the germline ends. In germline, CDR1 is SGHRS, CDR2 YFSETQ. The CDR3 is CASSHGQFMNTEAFF. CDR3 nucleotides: TGCGCCAGCAGCCATGGACAGTTCATGAACACTGAAGCTTTCTTT.

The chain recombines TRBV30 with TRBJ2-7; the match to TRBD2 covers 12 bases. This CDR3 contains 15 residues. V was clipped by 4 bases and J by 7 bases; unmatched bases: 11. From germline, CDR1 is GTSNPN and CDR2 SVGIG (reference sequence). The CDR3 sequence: CAWTRGLAGTREQYF. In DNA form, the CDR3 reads TGTGCCTGGACCCGAGGACTAGCGGGGACGAGGGAGCAGTACTTC.

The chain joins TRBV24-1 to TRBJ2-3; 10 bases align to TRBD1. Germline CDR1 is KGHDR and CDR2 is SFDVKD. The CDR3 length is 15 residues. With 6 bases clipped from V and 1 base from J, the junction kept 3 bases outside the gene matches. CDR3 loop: CATSTTGGGTDTQYF. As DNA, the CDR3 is TGTGCCACCAGTACGACAGGGGGCGGCACAGATACGCAGTATTTT.

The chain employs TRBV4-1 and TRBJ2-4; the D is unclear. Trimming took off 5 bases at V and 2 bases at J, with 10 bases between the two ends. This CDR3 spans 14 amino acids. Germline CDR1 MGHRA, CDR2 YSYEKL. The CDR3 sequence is CASSEQVTKNIQYF. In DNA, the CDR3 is TGCGCCAGCAGCGAGCAGGTTACCAAAAACATTCAGTACTTC.

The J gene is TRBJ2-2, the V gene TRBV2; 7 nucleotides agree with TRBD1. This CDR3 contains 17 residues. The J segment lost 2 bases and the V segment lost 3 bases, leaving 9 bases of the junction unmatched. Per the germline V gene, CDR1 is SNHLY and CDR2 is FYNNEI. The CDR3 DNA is TGTGCCAGCAGTGACGGCCAGGGGGTATTCAACACCGGGGAGCTGTTTTTT. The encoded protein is CASSDGQGVFNTGELFF.

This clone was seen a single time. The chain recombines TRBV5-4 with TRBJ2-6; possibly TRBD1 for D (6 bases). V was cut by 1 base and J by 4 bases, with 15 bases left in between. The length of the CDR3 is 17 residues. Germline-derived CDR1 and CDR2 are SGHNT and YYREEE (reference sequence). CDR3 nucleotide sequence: TGTGCCAGCAGCTTGCGTGTTTTGGGGGCCGGGGCCAACGTCCTGACTTTC. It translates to CASSLRVLGAGANVLTF. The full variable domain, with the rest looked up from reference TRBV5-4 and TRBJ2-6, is ETGVTQSPTHLIKTRGQQVTLRCSSQSGHNTVSWYQQALGQGPQFIFQYYREEENGRGNFPPRFSGLQFPNYSSELNVNALELDDSALYLCASSLRVLGAGANVLTFGAGSRLTVL.

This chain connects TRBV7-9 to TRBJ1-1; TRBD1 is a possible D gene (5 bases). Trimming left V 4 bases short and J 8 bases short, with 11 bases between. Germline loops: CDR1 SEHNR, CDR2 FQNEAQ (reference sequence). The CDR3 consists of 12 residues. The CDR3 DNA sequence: TGTGCCAGCAGCTCACAACAGGTCGAAGCTTTCTTT. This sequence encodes CASSSQQVEAFF.

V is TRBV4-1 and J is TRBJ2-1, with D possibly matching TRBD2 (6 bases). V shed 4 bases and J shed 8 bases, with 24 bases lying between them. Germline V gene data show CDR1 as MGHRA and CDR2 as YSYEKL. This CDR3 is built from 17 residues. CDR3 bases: TGCGCCAGCAGCCCTAAGCCCCGACAGACTAGTGGGGATGAGCAGTTCTTC. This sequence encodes CASSPKPRQTSGDEQFF.

The CDR3 DNA reads TGTGCCAGCAGTGAAGAGGGGAGAGGGGGCTTCTCTAACTATGGCTACACCTTC. This codes for CASSEEGRGGFSNYGYTF. This chain connects TRBV6-1 to TRBJ1-2, with 7 bases identical to TRBD1. CDR1 and CDR2 (germline): MNHNS, SASEGT. The CDR3 sequence is 18 residues long. Trimming took 1 base from V and 0 from J; bases not matched to a gene: 11.

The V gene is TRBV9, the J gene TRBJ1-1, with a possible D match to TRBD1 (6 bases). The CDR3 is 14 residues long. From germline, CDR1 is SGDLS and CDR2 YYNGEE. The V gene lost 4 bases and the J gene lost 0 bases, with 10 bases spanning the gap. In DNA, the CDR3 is TGTGCCAGCAGCAAGGACAGCATGAACACTGAAGCTTTCTTT. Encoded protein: CASSKDSMNTEAFF.

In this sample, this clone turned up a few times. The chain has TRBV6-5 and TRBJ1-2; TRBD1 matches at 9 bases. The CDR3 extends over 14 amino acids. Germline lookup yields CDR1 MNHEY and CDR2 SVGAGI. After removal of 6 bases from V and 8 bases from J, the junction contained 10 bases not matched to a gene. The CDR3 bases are TGTGCCAGCAGCAGTCCGGACAGGGGCTACGGCTACACCTTC. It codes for CASSSPDRGYGYTF.

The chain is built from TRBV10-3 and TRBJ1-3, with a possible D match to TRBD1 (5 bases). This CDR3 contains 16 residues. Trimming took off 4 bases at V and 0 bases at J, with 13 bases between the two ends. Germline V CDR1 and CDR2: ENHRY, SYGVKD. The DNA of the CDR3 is TGTGCCATCAGTGCCGGGCCCGGGGGCTCTGGAAACACCATATATTTT. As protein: CAISAGPGGSGNTIYF.

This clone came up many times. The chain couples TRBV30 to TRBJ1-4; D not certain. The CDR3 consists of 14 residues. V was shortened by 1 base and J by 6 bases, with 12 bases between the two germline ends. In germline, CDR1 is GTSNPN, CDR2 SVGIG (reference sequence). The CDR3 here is CAWSALLRDEKLFF. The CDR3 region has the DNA TGTGCCTGGAGTGCCCTCCTTAGAGATGAAAAACTGTTTTTT.

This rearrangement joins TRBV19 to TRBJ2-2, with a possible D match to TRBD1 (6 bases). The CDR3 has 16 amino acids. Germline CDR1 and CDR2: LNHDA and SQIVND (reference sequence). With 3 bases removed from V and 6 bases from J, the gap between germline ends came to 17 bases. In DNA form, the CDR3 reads TGTGCCAGTAGTATCCCCACTACAGGGTATGCCGGGGAGCTGTTTTTT. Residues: CASSIPTTGYAGELFF. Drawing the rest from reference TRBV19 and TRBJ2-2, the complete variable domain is DGGITQSPKYLFRKEGQNVTLSCEQNLNHDAMYWYRQDPGQGLRLIYYSQIVNDFQKGDIAEGYSVSREKKESFPLTVTSAQKNPTAFYLCASSIPTTGYAGELFFGEGSRLTVL.

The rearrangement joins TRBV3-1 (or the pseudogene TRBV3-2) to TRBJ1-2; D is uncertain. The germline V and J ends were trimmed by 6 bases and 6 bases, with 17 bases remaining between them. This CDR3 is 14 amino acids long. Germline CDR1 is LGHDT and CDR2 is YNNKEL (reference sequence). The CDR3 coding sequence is TGTGCCAGCAGGCCACGGTCGGTCGTCAATGGCTACACCTTC. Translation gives CASRPRSVVNGYTF.